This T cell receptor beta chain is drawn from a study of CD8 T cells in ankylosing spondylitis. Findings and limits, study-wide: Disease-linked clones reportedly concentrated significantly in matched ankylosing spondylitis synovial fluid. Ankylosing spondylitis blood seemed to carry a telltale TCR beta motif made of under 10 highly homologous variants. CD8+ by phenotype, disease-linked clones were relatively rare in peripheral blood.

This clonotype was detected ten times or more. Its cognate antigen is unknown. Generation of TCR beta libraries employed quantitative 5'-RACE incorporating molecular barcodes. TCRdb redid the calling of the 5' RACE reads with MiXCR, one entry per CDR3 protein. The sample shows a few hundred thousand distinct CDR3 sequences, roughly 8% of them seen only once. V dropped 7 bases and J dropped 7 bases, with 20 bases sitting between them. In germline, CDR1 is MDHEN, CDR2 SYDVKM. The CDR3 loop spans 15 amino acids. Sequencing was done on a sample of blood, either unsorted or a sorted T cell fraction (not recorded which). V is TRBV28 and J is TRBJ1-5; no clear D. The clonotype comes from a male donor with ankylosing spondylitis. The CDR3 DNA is TGTGCCAGCACCCCCCGATCGGGGATGTGGCAGCCCCAGCATTTT. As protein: CASTPRSGMWQPQHF.